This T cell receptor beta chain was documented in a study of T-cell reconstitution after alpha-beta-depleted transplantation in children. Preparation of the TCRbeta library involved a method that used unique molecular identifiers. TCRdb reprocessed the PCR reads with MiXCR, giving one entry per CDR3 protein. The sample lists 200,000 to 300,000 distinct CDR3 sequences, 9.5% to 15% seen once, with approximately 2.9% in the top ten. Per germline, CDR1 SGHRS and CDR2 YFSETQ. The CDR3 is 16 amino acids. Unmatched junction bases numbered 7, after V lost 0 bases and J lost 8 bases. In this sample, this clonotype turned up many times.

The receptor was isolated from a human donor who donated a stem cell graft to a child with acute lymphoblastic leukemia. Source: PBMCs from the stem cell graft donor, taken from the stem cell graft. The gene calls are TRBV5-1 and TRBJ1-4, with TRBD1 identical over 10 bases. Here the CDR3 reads CASSLDLGQGYEKLFF. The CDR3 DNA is TGCGCCAGCAGCTTGGATCTGGGACAGGGGTACGAAAAACTGTTTTTT.